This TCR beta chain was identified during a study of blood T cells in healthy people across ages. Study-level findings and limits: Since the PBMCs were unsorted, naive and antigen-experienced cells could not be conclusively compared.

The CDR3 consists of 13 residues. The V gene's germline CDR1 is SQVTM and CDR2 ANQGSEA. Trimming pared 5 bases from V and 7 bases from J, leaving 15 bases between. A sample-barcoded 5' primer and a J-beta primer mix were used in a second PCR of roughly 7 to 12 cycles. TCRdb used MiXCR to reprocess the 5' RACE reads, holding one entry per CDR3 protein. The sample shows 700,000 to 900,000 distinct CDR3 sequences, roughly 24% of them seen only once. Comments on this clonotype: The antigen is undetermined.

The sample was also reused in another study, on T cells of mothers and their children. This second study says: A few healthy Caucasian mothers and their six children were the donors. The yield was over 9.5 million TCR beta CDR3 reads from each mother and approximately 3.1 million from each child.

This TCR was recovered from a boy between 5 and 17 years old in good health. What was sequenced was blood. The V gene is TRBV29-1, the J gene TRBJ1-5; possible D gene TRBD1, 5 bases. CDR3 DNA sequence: TGCAGCGTTACCTGGCAGGGTAACCAGCCCCAGCATTTT. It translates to CSVTWQGNQPQHF.